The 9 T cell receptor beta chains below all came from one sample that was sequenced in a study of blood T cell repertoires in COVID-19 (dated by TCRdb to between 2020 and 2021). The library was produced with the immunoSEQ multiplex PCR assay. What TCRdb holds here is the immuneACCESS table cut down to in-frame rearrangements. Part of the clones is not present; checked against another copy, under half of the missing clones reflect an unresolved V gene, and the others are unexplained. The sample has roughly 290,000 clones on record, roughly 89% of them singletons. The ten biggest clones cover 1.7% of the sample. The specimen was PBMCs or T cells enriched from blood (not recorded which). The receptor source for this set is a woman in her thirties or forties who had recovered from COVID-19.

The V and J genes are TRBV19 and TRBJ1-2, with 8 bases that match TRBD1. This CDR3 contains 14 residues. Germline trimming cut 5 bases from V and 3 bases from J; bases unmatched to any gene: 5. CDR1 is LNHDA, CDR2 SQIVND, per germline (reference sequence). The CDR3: CASSLHRGYYGYTF. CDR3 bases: TGTGCCAGTAGTTTACACAGGGGGTACTATGGCTACACCTTC.

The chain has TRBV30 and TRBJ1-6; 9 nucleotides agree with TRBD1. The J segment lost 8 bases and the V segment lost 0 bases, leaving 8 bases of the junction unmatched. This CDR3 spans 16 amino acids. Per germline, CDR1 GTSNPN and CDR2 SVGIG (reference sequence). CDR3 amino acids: CAWSVGGTGMDSPLHF. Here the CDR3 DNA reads TGTGCCTGGAGTGTAGGAGGGACAGGGATGGATTCACCCCTCCACTTT.

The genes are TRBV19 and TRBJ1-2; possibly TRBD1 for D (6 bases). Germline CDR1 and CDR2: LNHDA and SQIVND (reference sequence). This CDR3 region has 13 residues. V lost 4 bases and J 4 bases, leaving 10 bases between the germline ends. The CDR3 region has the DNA TGTGCCAGTAGTACTGGCAGGGGCTATGGCTACACCTTC. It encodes CASSTGRGYGYTF.

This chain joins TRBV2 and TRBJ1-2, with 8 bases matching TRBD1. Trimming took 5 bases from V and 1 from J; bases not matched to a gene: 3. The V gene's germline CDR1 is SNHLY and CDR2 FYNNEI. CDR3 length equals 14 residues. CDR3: CASSRTGGNYGYTF. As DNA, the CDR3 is TGTGCCAGCAGTAGAACAGGGGGTAACTATGGCTACACCTTC.

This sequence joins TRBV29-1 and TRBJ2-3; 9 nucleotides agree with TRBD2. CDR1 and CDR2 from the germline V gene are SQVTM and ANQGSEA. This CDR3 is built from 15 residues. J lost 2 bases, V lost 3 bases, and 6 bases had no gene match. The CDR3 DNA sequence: TGCAGCGTTGATGATAGCGGGAGTATCACAGATACGCAGTATTTT. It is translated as CSVDDSGSITDTQYF.

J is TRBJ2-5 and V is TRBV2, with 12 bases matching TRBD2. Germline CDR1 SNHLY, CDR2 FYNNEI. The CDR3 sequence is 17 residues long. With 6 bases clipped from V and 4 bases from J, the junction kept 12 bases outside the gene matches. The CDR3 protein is CASSAKTSGRFGETQYF. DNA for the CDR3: TGTGCCAGCAGCGCTAAGACTAGCGGGAGATTCGGAGAGACCCAGTACTTC.

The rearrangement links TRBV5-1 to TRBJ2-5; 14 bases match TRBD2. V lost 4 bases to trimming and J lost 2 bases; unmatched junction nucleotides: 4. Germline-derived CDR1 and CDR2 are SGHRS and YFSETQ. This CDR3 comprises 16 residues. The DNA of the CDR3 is TGCGCCAGCAGCCTGACTAGCGGGGGGGTTCAAGAGACCCAGTACTTC. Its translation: CASSLTSGGVQETQYF.

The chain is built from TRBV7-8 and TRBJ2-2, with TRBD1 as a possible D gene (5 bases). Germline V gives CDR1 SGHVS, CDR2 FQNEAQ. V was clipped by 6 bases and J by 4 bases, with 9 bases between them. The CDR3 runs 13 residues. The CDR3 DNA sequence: TGTGCCAGCAGAAACAGGTCCACCGGGGAGCTGTTTTTT. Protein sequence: CASRNRSTGELFF. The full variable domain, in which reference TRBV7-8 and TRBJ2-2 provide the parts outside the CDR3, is GAGVSQSPRYKVAKRGQDVALRCDPISGHVSLFWYQQALGQGPEFLTYFQNEAQLDKSGLPSDRFFAERPEGSVSTLKIQRTQQEDSAVYLCASRNRSTGELFFGEGSRLTVL.

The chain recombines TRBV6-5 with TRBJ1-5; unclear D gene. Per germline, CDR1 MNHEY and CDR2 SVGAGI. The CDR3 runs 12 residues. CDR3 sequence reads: CDPQRGNQPQHF. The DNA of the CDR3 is TGTGATCCTCAGCGAGGCAATCAGCCCCAGCATTTT.